The present TCR beta chain was sequenced within a study of PD-1 blockade in mismatch repair-deficient tumors. Study-level information: Patients had over ten mismatch repair-deficient cancer types and were previously treated and progressing.

The table lists this clone with a count of one. Data came from immunoSEQ multiplex PCR; TCRdb stores just in-frame clones and leaves some out. The data contain under 50,000 clones, approximately 88% of them singletons. Germline values: CDR1 SGHTA, CDR2 FQGTGA. The CDR3 runs to 15 residues. J gave up 2 bases and V 1 base, and 3 bases lay outside the gene matches. The sequence derives from an adult with mismatch repair-deficient cancer. The sequencing used PBMCs, collected 38 to 40 weeks after starting pembrolizumab. The gene calls are TRBV7-3 and TRBJ2-5; 8 bases fit TRBD2. CDR3 bases: TGTGCCAGCAGCTTAAGGCGGGAGGTGCAAGAGACCCAGTACTTC. Amino acids: CASSLRREVQETQYF.